This T cell receptor beta chain came from a study of cytomegalovirus exposure and HLA in healthy donors. The PCR employed 60 Vbeta primers together with 13 Jbeta primers. Only in-frame clones appear in the TCRdb table, and some are missing; sequencing was by immunoSEQ multiplex PCR. The sample includes 99,000 or so clones, under 80% of them seen just once. Overall study findings and caveats: 87-base-pair reads could not separate some V segments, including TRBV6-2 and TRBV6-3. The authors listed around 150 TCR beta chains as cytomegalovirus-associated.

Remarks on this clone: Its antigen is unidentified.

V was trimmed by 8 bases and J by 2 bases, leaving 13 bases between them. CDR1 and CDR2 from the germline V gene are MNHEY and SVGAGI. The CDR3 consists of 14 residues. Sample: PBMCs. The sequence derives from a woman in her thirties or forties in good health and CMV-seropositive. The V and J genes are TRBV6-5 and TRBJ1-5; perhaps TRBD1 as D (5 bases). The CDR3 loop is CASGIRGGNQPQHF. The CDR3 DNA reads TGTGCCAGCGGGATTAGGGGCGGCAATCAGCCCCAGCATTTT.